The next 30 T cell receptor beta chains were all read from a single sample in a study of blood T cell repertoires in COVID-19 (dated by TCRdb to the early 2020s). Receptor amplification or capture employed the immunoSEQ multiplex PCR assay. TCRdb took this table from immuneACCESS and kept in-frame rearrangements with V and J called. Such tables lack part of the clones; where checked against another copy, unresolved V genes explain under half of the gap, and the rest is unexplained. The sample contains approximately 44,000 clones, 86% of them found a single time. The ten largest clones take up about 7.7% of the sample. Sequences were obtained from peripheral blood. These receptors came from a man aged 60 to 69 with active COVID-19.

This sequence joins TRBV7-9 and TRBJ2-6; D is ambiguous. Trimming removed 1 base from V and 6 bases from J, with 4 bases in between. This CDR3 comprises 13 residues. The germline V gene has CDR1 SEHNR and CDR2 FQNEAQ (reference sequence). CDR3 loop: CASSLGAANVLTF. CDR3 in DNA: TGTGCCAGCAGCTTAGGGGCGGCCAACGTCCTGACTTTC.

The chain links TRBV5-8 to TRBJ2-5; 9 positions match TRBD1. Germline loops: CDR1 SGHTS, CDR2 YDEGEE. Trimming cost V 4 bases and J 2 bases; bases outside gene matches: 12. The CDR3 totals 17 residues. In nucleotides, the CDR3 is TGTGCCAGCAGCGGGCGTCCGGGGACAGGGTTTCAAGAGACCCAGTACTTC. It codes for CASSGRPGTGFQETQYF.

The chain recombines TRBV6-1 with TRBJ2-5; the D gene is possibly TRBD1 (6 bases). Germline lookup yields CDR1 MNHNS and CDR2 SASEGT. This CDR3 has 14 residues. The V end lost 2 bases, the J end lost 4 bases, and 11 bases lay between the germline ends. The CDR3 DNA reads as TGTGCCAGCAGTGAATACCCAGGGGTAGAGACCCAGTACTTC. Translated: CASSEYPGVETQYF.

The CDR3: CASSVGLAGDAWDEQFF. The CDR3 DNA is TGTGCCAGCAGTGTGGGACTAGCGGGAGACGCTTGGGATGAGCAGTTCTTC. The chain combines TRBV27 with TRBJ2-1, with 14 bases that match TRBD2. Germline values: CDR1 MNHEY, CDR2 SMNVEV (reference sequence). CDR3 length equals 17 residues. The V segment lost 5 bases and the J segment 8 bases; nucleotides outside the gene matches: 11.

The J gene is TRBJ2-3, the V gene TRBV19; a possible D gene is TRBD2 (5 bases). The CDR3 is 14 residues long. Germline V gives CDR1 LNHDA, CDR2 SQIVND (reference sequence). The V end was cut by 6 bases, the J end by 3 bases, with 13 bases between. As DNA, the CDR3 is TGTGCCAGTAGCGGCGGACTCGATACAGATACGCAGTATTTT. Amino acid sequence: CASSGGLDTDTQYF.

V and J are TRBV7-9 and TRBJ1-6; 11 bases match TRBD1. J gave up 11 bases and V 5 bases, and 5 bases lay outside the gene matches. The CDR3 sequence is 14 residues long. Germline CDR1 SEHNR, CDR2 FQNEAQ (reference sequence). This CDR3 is CASSPGQGAPPLHF. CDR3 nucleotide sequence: TGTGCCAGCAGCCCTGGACAGGGGGCTCCACCCCTCCACTTT.

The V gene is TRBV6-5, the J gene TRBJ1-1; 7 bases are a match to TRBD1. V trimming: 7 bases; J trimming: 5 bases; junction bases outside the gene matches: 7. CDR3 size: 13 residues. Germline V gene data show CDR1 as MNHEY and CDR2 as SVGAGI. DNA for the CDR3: TGTGCCAGCACCGACAGGGCGGGGACTGAAGCTTTCTTT. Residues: CASTDRAGTEAFF.

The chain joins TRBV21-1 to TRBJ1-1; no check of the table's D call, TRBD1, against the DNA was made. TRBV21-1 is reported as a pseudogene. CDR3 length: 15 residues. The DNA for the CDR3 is TGTGCCAGCAGCAAAACGAAGACAGTGGGGACTGAAGCTTTCTTT. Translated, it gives CASSKTKTVGTEAFF.

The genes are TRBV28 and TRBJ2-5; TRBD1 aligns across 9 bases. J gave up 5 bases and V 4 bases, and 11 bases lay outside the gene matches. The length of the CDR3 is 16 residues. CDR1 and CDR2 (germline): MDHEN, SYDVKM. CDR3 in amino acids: CASSSHPDRGGETQYF. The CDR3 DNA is TGTGCCAGCAGTTCTCATCCGGACAGGGGTGGGGAGACCCAGTACTTC.

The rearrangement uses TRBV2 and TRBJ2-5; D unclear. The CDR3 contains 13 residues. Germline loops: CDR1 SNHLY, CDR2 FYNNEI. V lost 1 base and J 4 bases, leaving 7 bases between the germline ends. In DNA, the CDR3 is TGTGCCAGCAGTGAAGGAAGCCCAGAGACCCAGTACTTC. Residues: CASSEGSPETQYF.

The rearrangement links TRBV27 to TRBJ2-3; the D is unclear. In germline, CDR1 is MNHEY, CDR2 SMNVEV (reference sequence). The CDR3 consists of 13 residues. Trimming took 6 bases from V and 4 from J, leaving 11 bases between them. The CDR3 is CASRLSYADTQYF. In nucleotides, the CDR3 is TGTGCCAGCAGACTTAGCTATGCAGATACGCAGTATTTT.

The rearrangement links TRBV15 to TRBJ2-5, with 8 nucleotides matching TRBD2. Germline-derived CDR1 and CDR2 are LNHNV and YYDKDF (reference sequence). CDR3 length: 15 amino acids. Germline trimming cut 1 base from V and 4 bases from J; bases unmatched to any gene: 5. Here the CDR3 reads CATSRGPAGGETQYF. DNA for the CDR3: TGTGCCACCAGCAGAGGACCCGCGGGAGGAGAGACCCAGTACTTC.

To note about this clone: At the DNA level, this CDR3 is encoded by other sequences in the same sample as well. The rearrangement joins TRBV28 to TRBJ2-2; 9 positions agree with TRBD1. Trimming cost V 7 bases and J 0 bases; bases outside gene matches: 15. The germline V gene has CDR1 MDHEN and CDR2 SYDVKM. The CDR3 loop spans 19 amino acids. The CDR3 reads CASTPGTGKIKANTGELFF. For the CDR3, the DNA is TGTGCCAGCACCCCTGGGACAGGGAAGATTAAAGCGAACACCGGGGAGCTGTTTTTT.

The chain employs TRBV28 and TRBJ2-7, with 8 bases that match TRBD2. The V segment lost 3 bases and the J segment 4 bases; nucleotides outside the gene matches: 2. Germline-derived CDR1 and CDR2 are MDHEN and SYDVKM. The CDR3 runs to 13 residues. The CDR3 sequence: CASSFSGIYEQYF. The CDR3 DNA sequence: TGTGCCAGCAGTTTTAGCGGGATTTACGAGCAGTACTTC.

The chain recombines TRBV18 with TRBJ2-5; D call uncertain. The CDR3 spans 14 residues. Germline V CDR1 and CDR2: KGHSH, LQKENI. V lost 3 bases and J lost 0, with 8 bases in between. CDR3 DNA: TGTGCCAGCTCACCCACTATGTACCAAGAGACCCAGTACTTC. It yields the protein CASSPTMYQETQYF.

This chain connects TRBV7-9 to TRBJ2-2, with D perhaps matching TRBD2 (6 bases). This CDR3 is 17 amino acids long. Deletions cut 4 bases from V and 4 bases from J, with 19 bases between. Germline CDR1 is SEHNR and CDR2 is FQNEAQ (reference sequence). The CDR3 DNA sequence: TGTGCCAGCAGCTCATATCCAGGTCGGGGGAGCACCGGGGAGCTGTTTTTT. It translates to CASSSYPGRGSTGELFF.

CDR3: CASSYRLAGYEQYF. The CDR3 DNA follows: TGTGCCAGCAGCTACCGACTAGCGGGGTACGAGCAGTACTTC. J is TRBJ2-7 and V is TRBV11-2; TRBD2 agrees at 11 bases. After removal of 4 bases from V and 4 bases from J, the junction contained 3 bases not matched to a gene. The CDR3 is 14 amino acids. The V gene's germline CDR1 is SGHAT and CDR2 FQNNGV.

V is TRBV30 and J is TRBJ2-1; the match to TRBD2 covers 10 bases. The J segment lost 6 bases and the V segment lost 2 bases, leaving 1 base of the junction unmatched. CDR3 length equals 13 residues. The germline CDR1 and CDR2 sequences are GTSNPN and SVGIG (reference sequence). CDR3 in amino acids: CAWSSGRANEQFF. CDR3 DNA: TGTGCCTGGAGTAGCGGGAGGGCCAATGAGCAGTTCTTC.

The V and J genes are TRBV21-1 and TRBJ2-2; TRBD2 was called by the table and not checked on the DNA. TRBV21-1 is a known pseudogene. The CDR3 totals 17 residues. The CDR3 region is CASLLCGRTVITGELFF. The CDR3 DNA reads TGTGCCAGCCTTTTGTGTGGGAGAACTGTGATAACCGGGGAGCTGTTTTTT.

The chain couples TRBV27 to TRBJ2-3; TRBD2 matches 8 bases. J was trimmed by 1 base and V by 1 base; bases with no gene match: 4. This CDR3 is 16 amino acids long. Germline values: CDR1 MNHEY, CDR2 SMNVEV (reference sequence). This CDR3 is CASSLFSGVRTDTQYF. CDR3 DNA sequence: TGTGCCAGCAGTTTATTTAGCGGGGTCCGCACAGATACGCAGTATTTT.

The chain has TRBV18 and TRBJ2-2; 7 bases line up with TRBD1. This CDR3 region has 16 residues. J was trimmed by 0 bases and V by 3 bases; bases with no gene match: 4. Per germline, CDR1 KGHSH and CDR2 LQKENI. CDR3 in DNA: TGTGCCAGCTCACCGAGACAGGGCTCGAACACCGGGGAGCTGTTTTTT. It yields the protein CASSPRQGSNTGELFF.

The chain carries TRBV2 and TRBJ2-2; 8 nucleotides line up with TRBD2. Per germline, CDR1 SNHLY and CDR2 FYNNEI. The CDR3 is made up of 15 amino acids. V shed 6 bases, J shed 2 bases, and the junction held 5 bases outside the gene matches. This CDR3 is CASRQGLANTGELFF. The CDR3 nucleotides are TGTGCCAGCAGACAAGGACTAGCCAACACCGGGGAGCTGTTTTTT.

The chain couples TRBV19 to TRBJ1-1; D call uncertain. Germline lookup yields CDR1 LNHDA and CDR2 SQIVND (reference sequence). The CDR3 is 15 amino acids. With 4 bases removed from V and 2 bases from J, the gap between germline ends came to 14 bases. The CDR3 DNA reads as TGTGCCAGTAGTACCCGGTTCGAATTAAACACTGAAGCTTTCTTT. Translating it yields CASSTRFELNTEAFF.

The CDR3 protein is CASSPGQGMGEQYF. The CDR3 nucleotides are TGTGCCAGCTCACCTGGACAGGGCATGGGGGAGCAGTACTTC. This chain joins TRBV18 and TRBJ2-7, with 8 bases fitting TRBD1. CDR3 length: 14 residues. CDR1 KGHSH and CDR2 LQKENI come from the germline V gene. V lost 3 bases and J lost 7; bases outside the gene matches: 8.

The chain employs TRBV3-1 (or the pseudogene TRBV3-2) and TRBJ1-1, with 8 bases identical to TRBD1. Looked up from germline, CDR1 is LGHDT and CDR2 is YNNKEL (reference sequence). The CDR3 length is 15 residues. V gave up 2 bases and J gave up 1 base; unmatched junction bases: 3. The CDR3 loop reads CASSQPDRGNTEAFF. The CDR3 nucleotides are TGTGCCAGCAGCCAACCCGACAGGGGGAACACTGAAGCTTTCTTT.

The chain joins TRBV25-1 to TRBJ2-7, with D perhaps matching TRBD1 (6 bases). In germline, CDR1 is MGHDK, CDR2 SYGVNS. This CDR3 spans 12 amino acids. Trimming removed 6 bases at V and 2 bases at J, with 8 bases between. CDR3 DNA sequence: TGTGCCAGCAGGAGGGGGACCTACGAGCAGTACTTC. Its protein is CASRRGTYEQYF.

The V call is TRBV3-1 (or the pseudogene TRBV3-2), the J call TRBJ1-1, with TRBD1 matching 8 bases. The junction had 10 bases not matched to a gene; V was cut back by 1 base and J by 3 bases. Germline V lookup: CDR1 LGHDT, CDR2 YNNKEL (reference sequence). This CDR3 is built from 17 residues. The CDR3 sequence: CASSQAGAGRGHTEAFF. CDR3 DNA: TGTGCCAGCAGCCAAGCAGGGGCGGGCAGGGGGCACACTGAAGCTTTCTTT.

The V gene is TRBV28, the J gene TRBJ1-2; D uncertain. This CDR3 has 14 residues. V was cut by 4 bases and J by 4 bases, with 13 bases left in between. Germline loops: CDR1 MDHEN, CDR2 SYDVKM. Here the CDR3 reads CASSSGAIFYGYTF. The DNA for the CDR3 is TGTGCCAGCAGTTCGGGTGCAATTTTCTATGGCTACACCTTC.

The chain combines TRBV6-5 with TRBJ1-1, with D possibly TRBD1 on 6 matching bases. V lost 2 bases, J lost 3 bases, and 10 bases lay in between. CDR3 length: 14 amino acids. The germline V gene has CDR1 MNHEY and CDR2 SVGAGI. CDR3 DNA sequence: TGTGCCAGCAGTTACGGGCAGGGGCACACTGAAGCTTTCTTT. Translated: CASSYGQGHTEAFF.

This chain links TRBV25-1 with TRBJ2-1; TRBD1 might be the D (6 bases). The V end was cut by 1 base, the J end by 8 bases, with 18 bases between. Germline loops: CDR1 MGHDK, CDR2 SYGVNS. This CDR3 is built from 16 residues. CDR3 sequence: CASSESKAGAVDEQFF. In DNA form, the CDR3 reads TGTGCCAGCAGTGAATCTAAGGCAGGGGCGGTGGATGAGCAGTTCTTC.